A few counts support the clone carrying this T cell receptor beta chain. Its antigen is unknown. This entry comes from a study of cytomegalovirus exposure and HLA in healthy donors. Study conclusions and caveats: Usually a TCR sequence was rare, but some public TCRs were found in many donors.

With 60 Vbeta and 13 Jbeta primers, the PCR was carried out. TCRdb's copy holds only in-frame clones and misses some; the assay was immunoSEQ multiplex PCR. The data contain 40,000 or so clones, roughly 74% of them seen just once; the ten biggest clones take up more than 6%. V lost 4 bases to trimming and J lost 3 bases, with 13 bases between them. CDR3 length: 14 residues. Germline CDR1 LGHNA, CDR2 YNFKEQ. The sequencing input was PBMCs. The genes are TRBV4-2 and TRBJ2-7; TRBD2 might be the D (7 bases). The sequence was collected from a man aged 25 to 40 in good health and CMV-seronegative. CDR3 bases: TGTGCCAGCAGCCCGCTAGCGGACAGCTACGAGCAGTACTTC. It translates to CASSPLADSYEQYF.